This TCR beta chain was documented in a study of chemoradiotherapy in HPV16-positive cancers. Study-level findings and limits: HPV-responsive T-cell expansion during chemoradiotherapy was linked to improved recurrence-free survival in HPV16-positive patients.

The CDR3 contains 12 residues. V was cut by 1 base and J by 1 base, with 3 bases left in between. Germline V gives CDR1 SGHDT, CDR2 YYEEEE. Details on this clone: Antigen: not known.

The assay was immunoSEQ multiplex PCR, and TCRdb's table has in-frame clones only and misses some. This table has 5,400 or so clones, approximately 90% appearing once. The V call is TRBV5-6, the J call TRBJ2-7; unclear D gene. This sample comprised blood, obtained from a patient who underwent chemoradiotherapy. This TCR was sampled from a human donor with HPV-associated anogenital cancer. The CDR3 region is CASSLPSYEQYF. As DNA, the CDR3 is TGTGCCAGCAGCTTGCCGTCCTACGAGCAGTACTTC.